Listed below are T cell receptor beta chains from one sample, sequenced in a study of blood T cell repertoires in COVID-19. Sequencing used immunoSEQ multiplex PCR; TCRdb keeps in-frame clones, though not all of them. The sample shows about 300,000 clones, roughly nine tenths of them seen only once. Specimen: peripheral blood. The receptors were gathered from a woman in her thirties with COVID-19, enrolled during active disease. The conserved cysteine and the conserved F or W are not part of the CDR3 here. Size is omitted from some rows. Given values are once, few, many or a class for expanded clones.

clone size	J gene	V gene	CDR3 protein
-	TRBJ2-1	TRBV7-8	ASSLARMKGSEQF
few	TRBJ2-7	TRBV5-5	ASSLALAPSYEQY
-	TRBJ1-5	TRBV2	ASTQGRNQPQH
-	TRBJ2-7	TRBV4-1	ASSQEGGSYEQY
-	TRBJ1-5	TRBV7-8	ASSSDRGLGQPQH
once	TRBJ1-1	TRBV6-5	ASSPLGGRYTEAF
once	TRBJ2-3	TRBV11-2	ASSLGYGSADTQY
-	TRBJ1-3	TRBV5-6	ASSLGLTGFSGNTIY
-	TRBJ2-5	TRBV3-1/TRBV3-2	ASSQLAEETQY
-	TRBJ1-3	TRBV11-3	ASSPRQGFDGNTIY
-	TRBJ2-3	TRBV2	ASGITSGGEY
-	TRBJ2-7	TRBV3-1/TRBV3-2	ASSHLRGEQY
few	TRBJ2-7	TRBV5-4	ASSRGQGDEQY
-	TRBJ1-2	TRBV20-1	SASPTGEGYGYT
once	TRBJ2-3	TRBV6-1	ASSDRADTQY
-	TRBJ1-1	TRBV5-1	ASSLGDRDQAF
-	TRBJ1-1	TRBV6-4	ASSDRGGEAF
once	TRBJ1-2	TRBV2	ASSSLSYYGYT
-	TRBJ1-1	TRBV6-5	ASTEGGRGEAF
-	TRBJ2-3	TRBV9	ASSVVQVSTDTQY
-	TRBJ1-2	TRBV9	ASRADRGLGGYT
-	TRBJ1-4	TRBV9	ARRDAGYEKLF
-	TRBJ2-1	TRBV4-1	ASSQEGLSAGGYNEQF
-	TRBJ2-7	TRBV9	ASSVGGAGGRYEQY
-	TRBJ2-1	TRBV6-2/TRBV6-3	ASSPGNEQF
-	TRBJ2-4	TRBV7-2	ASSLPRAKNIQY
few	TRBJ2-5	TRBV11-2	ASSPGSGTLQETQY
once	TRBJ1-2	TRBV4-3	ASSPQDGRGLGGYT
-	TRBJ2-7	TRBV11-3	ASSPRLAGSYEQY
-	TRBJ1-2	TRBV27	ASSLLVPGPPGQGIWVQGYT
-	TRBJ1-6	TRBV11-3	ASNQGRSSSPLH
-	TRBJ1-1	TRBV6-6	ASSYGGAPGTEAF
-	TRBJ1-1	TRBV27	ASSLWTGDTEAF
-	TRBJ2-2	TRBV14	ASSLRWVPISGGALTGELF
-	TRBJ2-3	TRBV5-1	ASSLPGTSGGATDTQY
-	TRBJ1-1	TRBV6-5	ASKVGTGDTEAF
-	TRBJ2-3	TRBV12-3/TRBV12-4	ASTTYPDTQY
-	TRBJ1-5	TRBV6-6	ASTPGGSNQPQH
few	TRBJ2-3	TRBV5-4	ASSLAGTGSADTQY
-	TRBJ1-2	TRBV7-2	ASSLRSGTNYGYT
-	TRBJ2-2	TRBV5-1	ASSLFPRTGTTGELF
-	TRBJ2-3	TRBV9	ASSVVSSGGTDTQY
-	TRBJ1-2	TRBV5-1	ATQGTDNGYT
-	TRBJ1-6	TRBV7-3	ASSLIAGANSPLH
-	TRBJ1-4	TRBV2	ASSALRGSTNEKLF